This T cell receptor (beta chain) originates from a study of blood T cell repertoires in COVID-19 (dated by TCRdb to about 2020). Background on the whole study: The collaborator samples originated in the United States, Italy and Spain and spanned the acute and convalescent phases of COVID-19. The prospective study material was composed of cDNA or gDNA derived from T cells, B-cell-depleted T cells, or PBMCs. Deeply sampled blood TCRbeta repertoires from subjects exposed to, actively infected with, or recovered from COVID-19 were included in the dataset. A freely available public database, intended as a resource for researchers studying the immune response to SARS-CoV-2, is where the repertoires were released. The samples were drawn from the first 160 participants of the ongoing ImmuneRACE study and from 1,254 subjects provided by 6 global collaborators. A de-identified subject ID, COVID-19 status, age in years and sex were almost always included in the sample metadata. HLA class I and class II types, where available, came from metadata supplied by the sample provider rather than from assay-based typing.

TCRbeta CDR3 regions were amplified from genomic DNA by means of the immunoSEQ Assay, a bias-controlled multiplex PCR. The authors' pipeline ran thus. Nucleated cell counts per sample were estimated from amplification of reference gene primers within the assay. To quantify the absolute abundance of each unique TCRbeta CDR3 rearrangement, sequence reads were collapsed and filtered. For each sample, productive Simpson clonality was calculated by taking the square root of Simpson's diversity index across productive rearrangements. What TCRdb holds here is the immuneACCESS table cut down to in-frame rearrangements. Part of the clones is not present; checked against another copy, under half of the missing clones reflect an unresolved V gene, and the others are unexplained. V and J calls and clone size are those listed in that table; D and trimming were worked out from the DNA. This sample gives around 140,000 clones in total; 75% to 90% of them show up just once. Of the sample, 10% to 12% is held by the ten largest clones.

As concerns this clone: Its specific antigen is unknown. Base-call qualities are not available, and no considerably larger clone is one nucleotide away.

Overall results and qualifications from the work: Clinical and demographic metadata were provided uncurated, with the amount varying by source and participant.

Participants in the prospective study were aged about 18 to 95 years, lived in more than 20 United States geographic areas, and enrolled through a virtual design. Cohort assignment in the prospective study relied on participant-reported clinical history from a screening survey and a study questionnaire. Recovered participants in ImmuneRACE Cohort 3 were defined by two consecutive negative NP/OP PCR tests, clearance by a healthcare professional, or resolution of symptoms. Mobile phlebotomists in the prospective study collected whole blood, serum and a nasopharyngeal or oropharyngeal swab from every participant. Participants in the prospective study had the option to provide additional blood draws and questionnaires over a roughly 2-month period. Prospective study blood samples were shipped either frozen or at room temperature before DNA extraction. The CDR3 holds 13 amino acids from the cysteine to the phenylalanine. This entry keeps only the CDR3 DNA: 39 bases, framed from base 1. The junction carries 8 bases between V and J, which are trimmed by 3 bases and 2 bases respectively. The germline V gene specifies SGHAT as CDR1 and FQNNGV as CDR2.

The TCR was taken from a man in his 60s who had recovered from COVID-19. Recombination joined TRBV11-2 with TRBJ2-7; 5 matching bases give a weak D call of TRBD2. Sequenced material: PBMCs or T cells enriched from blood (not recorded which). The bases read TGTGCCAGCAGCTTTGGCGGGCCCTACGAGCAGTACTTC. It translates as CASSFGGPYEQYF. Reference TRBV11-2 and TRBJ2-7 proteins supply the regions before and after the CDR3; the full variable domain is: EAGVAQSPRYKIIEKRQSVAFWCNPISGHATLYWYQQILGQGPKLLIQFQNNGVVDDSQLPKDRFSAERLKGVDSTLKIQPAKLEDSAVYLCASSFGGPYEQYFGPGTRLTVT.